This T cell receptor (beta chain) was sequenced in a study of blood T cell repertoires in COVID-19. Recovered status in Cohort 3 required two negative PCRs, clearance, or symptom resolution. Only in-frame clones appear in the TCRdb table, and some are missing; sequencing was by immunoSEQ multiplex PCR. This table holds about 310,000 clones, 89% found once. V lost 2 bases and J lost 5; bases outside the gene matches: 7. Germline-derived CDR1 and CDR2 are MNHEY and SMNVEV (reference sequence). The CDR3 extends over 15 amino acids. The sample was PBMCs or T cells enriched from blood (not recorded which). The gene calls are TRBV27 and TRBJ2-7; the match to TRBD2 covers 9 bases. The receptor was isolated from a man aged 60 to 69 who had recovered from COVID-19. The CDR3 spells CASSLSRLAAHEQYF. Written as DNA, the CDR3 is TGTGCCAGCAGTTTAAGTCGACTAGCGGCCCACGAGCAGTACTTC.